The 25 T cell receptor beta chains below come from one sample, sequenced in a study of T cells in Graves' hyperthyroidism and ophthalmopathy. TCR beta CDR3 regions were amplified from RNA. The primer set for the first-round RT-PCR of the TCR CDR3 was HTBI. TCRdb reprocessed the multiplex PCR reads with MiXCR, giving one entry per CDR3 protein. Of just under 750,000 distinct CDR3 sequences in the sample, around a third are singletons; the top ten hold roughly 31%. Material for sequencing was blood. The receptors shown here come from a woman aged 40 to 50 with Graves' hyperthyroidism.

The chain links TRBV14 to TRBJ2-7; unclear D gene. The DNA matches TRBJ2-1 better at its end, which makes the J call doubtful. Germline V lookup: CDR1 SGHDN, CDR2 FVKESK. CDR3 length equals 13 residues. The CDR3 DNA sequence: TGTGCCAGCAGCCAAGGAAGATACAATGAGCAGTTCTTC. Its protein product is CASSQGRYNEQFF.

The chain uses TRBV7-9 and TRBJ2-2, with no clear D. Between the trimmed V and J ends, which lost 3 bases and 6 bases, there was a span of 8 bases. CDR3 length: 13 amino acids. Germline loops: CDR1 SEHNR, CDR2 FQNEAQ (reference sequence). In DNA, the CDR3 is TGTGCCAGCAGCTTCATTTTGGCCGGGGAGCTGTTTTTT. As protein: CASSFILAGELFF. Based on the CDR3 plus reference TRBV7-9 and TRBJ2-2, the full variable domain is DTGVSQNPRHKITKRGQNVTFRCDPISEHNRLYWYRQTLGQGPEFLTYFQNEAQLEKSRLLSDRFSAERPKGSFSTLEIQRTEQGDSAMYLCASSFILAGELFFGEGSRLTVL.

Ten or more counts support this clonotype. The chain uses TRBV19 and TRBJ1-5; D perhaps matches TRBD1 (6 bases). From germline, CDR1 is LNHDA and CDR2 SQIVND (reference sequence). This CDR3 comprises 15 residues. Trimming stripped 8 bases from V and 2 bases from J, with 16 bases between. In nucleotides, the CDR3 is TGTGCCAGTGCCTGGGGGGCTCTCGGCAATCAGCCCCAGCATTTT. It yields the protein CASAWGALGNQPQHF.

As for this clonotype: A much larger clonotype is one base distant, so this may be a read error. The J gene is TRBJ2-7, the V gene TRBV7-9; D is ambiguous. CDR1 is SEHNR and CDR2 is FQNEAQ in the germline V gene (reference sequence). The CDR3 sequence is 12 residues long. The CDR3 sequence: CTSSSTVFEQYF. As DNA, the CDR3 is TGTACCAGCAGCTCGACGGTTTTCGAGCAGTACTTC.

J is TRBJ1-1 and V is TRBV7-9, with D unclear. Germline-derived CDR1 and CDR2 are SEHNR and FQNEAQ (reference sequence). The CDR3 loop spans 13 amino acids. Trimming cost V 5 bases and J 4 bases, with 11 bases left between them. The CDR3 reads CASSPGFGTEAFF. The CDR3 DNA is TGTGCCAGCAGCCCCGGGTTTGGCACTGAAGCTTTCTTT. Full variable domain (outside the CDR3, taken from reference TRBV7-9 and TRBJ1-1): DTGVSQNPRHKITKRGQNVTFRCDPISEHNRLYWYRQTLGQGPEFLTYFQNEAQLEKSRLLSDRFSAERPKGSFSTLEIQRTEQGDSAMYLCASSPGFGTEAFFGQGTRLTVV.

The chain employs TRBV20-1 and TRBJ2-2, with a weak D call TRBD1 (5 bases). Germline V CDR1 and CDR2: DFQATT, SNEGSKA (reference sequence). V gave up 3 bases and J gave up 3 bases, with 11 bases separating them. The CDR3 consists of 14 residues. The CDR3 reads CSAREGAYTGELFF. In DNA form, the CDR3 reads TGCAGTGCTAGGGAAGGGGCATACACCGGGGAGCTGTTTTTT.

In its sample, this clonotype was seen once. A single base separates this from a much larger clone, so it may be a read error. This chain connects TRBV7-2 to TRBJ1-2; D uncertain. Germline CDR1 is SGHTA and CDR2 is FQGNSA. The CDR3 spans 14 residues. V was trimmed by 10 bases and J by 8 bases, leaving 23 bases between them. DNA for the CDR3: TGTGCCAACAGTTACTACCGGTCCTCTGGGGGCTACACCTTC. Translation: CANSYYRSSGGYTF.

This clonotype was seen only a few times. The CDR3 region has the DNA TGTGCCAGTACGACAGGGAAATACACCGGGGAGCTGTTTTTT. Protein: CASTTGKYTGELFF. The gene calls are TRBV19 and TRBJ2-2; TRBD1 matches 7 bases. Trimming took 7 bases from V and 3 from J; bases not matched to a gene: 5. The CDR3 has 14 amino acids. Per the germline V gene, CDR1 is LNHDA and CDR2 is SQIVND (reference sequence).

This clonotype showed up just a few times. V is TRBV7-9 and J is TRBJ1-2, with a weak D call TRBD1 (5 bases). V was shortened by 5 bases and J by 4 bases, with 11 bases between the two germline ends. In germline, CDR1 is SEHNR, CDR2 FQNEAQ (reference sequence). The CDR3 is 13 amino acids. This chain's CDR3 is CASSIQEIYGYTF. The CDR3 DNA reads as TGTGCCAGCAGCATACAGGAGATCTATGGCTACACCTTC.

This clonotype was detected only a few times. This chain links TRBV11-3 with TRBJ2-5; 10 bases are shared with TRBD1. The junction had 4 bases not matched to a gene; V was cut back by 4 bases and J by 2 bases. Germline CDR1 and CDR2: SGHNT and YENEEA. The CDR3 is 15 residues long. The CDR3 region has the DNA TGTGCCAGCAGCTACCGGGGACAGGGGCAAGAGACCCAGTACTTC. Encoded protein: CASSYRGQGQETQYF.

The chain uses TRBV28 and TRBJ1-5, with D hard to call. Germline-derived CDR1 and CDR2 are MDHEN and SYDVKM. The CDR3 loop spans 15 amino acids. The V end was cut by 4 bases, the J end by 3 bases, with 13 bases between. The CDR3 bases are TGTGCCAGCAGTTCGTGGCCGGCGGACAATCAGCCCCAGCATTTT. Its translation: CASSSWPADNQPQHF.

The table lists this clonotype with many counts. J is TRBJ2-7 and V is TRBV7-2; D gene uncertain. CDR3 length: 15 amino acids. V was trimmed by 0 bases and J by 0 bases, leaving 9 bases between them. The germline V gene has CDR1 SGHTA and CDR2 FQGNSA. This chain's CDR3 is CASSLAPSPSYEQYF. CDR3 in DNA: TGTGCCAGCAGCTTAGCCCCGAGCCCCTCCTACGAGCAGTACTTC.

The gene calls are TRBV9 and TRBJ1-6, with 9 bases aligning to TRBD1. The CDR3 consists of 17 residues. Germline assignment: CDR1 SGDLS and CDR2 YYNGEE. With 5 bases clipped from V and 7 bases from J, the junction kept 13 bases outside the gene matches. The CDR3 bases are TGTGCCAGCAGTTCCAGACTCGGGGGGACAGGGAATTCACCCCTCCACTTT. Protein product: CASSSRLGGTGNSPLHF.

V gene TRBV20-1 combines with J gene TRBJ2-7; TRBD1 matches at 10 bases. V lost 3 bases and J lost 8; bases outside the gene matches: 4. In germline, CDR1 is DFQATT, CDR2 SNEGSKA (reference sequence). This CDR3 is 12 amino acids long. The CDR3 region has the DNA TGCAGTGCTAGCCCGGGACAGGGGAAGCAGTACTTC. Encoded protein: CSASPGQGKQYF.

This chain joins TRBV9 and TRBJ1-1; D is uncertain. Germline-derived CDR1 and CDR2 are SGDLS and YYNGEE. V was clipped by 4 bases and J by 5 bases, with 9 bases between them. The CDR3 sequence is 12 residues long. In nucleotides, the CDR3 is TGTGCCAGCAGCTGGGCGAGAACTGAAGCTTTCTTT. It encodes CASSWARTEAFF.

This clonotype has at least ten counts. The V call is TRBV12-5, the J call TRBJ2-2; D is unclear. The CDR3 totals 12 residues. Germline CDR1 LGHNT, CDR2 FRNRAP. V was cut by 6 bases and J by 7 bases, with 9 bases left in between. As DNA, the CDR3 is TGTGCTAGTGGCAATTGGGGCGGGGAGCTGTTTTTT. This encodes CASGNWGGELFF.

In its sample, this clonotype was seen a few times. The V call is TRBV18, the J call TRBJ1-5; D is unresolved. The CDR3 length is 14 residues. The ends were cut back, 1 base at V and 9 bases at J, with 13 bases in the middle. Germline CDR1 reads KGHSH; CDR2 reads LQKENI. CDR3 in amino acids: CASSPRNGGGPQHF. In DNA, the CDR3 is TGTGCCAGCTCACCACGCAACGGTGGTGGGCCCCAGCATTTT.

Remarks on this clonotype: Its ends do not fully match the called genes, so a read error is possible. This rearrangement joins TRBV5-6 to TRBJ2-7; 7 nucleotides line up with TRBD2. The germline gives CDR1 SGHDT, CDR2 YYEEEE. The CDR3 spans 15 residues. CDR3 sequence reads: CASSSSGFSSYEQCF. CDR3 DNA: TGTGCCAGCAGCTCTAGCGGTTTTAGCTCCTACGAGCAGTGCTTC.

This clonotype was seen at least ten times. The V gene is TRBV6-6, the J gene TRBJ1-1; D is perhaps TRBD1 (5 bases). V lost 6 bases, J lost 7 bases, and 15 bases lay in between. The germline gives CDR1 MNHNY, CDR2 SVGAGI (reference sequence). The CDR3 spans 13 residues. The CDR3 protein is CASRADSKNEAFF. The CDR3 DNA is TGTGCCAGCAGGGCAGACAGTAAAAATGAAGCTTTCTTT.

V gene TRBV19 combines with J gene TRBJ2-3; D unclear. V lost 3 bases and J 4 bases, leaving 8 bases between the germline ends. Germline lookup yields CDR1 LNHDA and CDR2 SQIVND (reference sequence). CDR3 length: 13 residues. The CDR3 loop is CASSITESDTQYF. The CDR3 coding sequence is TGTGCCAGTAGTATCACGGAGTCAGATACGCAGTATTTT.

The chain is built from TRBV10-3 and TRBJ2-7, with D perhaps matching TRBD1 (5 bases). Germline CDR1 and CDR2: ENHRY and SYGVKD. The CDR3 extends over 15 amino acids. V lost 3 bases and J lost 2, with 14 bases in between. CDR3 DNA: TGTGCCATCAGTGAATCTGCAGGGATCACCTACGAGCAGTACTTC. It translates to CAISESAGITYEQYF.

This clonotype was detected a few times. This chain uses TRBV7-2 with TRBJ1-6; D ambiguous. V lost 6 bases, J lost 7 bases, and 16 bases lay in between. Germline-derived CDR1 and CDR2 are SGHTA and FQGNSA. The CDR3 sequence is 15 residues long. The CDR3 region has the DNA TGTGCCAGCAGAAGGTCCGGGAGTTCAAATTCACCCCTCCACTTT. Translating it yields CASRRSGSSNSPLHF.

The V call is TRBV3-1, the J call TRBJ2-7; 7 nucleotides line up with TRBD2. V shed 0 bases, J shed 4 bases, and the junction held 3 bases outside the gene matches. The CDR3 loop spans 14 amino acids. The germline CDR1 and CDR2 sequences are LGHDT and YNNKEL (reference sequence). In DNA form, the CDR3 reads TGTGCCAGCAGCCAAGACTGGGGAGGGTACGAGCAGTACGTC. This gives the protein CASSQDWGGYEQYV.

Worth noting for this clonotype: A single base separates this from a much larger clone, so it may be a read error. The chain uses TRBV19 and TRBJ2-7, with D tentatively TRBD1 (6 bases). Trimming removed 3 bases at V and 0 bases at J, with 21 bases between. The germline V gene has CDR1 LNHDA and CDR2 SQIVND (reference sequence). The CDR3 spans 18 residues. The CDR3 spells CASSMGVFGSGASYEQYF. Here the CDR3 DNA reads TGTGCCAGTAGTATGGGCGTGTTTGGGTCAGGGGCCTCCTACGAGCAGTACTTC.

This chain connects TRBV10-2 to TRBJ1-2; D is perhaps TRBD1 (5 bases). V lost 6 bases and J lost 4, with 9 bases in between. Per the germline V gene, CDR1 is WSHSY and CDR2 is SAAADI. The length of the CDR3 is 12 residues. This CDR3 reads CASSEGRYGYTF. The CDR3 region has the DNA TGCGCCAGCAGCGAGGGACGCTATGGCTACACCTTC.